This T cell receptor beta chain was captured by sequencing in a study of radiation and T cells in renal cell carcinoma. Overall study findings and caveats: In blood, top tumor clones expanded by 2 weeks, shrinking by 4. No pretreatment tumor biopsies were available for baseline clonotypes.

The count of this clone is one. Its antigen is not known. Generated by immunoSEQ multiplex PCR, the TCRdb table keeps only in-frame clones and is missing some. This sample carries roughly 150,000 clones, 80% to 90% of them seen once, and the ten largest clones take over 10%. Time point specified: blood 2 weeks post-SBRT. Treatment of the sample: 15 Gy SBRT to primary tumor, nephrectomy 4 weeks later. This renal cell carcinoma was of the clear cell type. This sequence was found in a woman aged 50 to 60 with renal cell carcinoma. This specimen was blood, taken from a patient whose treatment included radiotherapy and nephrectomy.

The CDR3 sequence is CASSSRDSSNQPQHF. The DNA for the CDR3 is TGTGCCAGCAGCTCCCGGGACAGTAGCAATCAGCCCCAGCATTTT. The genes are TRBV5-6 and TRBJ1-5; 7 bases align to TRBD1. Trimming at V came to 3 bases and at J to 0 bases, leaving 3 bases not matched to a gene. The CDR3 spans 15 residues. Germline V gene data show CDR1 as SGHDT and CDR2 as YYEEEE.